Sequencing of this T cell receptor (beta chain) was carried out in a study of cytomegalovirus exposure and HLA in healthy donors (TCRdb year 2017). About the full investigation: In an earlier analysis of roughly 590 of the donors, 250 to 350 Gb of sequence data and 90 million to 130 million unique TCR beta sequences from some 170 million T cells were reported. An early release that covered more than 550 HLA-typed donors contained 250 to 350 gigabases of sequencing data and tens of millions of unique TCR sequences. The genetic ancestry cluster associated with self-reported Caucasian donors included around 76% of the 398 genotyped donors. The study was designed to test whether signatures of past pathogen exposure could be identified by cataloging public T cell receptors. The study profiled the T cell repertoires of more than 500 subjects by immunosequencing and related them to cytomegalovirus serostatus. A separate validation cohort of some 130 different subjects was used in addition to the roughly 720-subject first cohort. To predict cytomegalovirus infection status, the study brought together high-throughput TCR immunosequencing, statistical association of individual TCRs with disease status, and machine learning. In a later analysis, previously published TCR beta repertoires from some 640 donors were re-analyzed and high-resolution HLA genotyping was added so that TCR occurrence patterns could be studied. Rather than using new phenotypic data, the later analysis identified candidate immune exposures from TCR beta sequences and from how often those sequences occurred across donors. An earlier analysis of nearly 600 of the donors applied high-throughput TCR beta sequencing to assess whether each TCR beta V gene segment acted as functional or pseudogenic. Donor age, sex, ethnicity and CMV serostatus were compiled together with the repertoire data. A later genetic analysis used genome-wide SNP genotypes for about 65% of the roughly 670 donors, treating that subset as a discovery cohort. Every discovery cohort repertoire had been produced on one sequencing platform. Class I and class II HLA loci were covered by the typing at four-digit resolution. Typing coverage varied by locus: about 620-640 donors for A, B, C, DRB1 and DQB1; approximately 500 for DQA1; around 610 for DPA1; roughly 450 for DPB1. Four or five DR-DQ haplotypes were handled as single units for association and clustering because linkage in the cohort was strong. Across 398 genotyped donors of the cohort, an average of roughly 250,000 unique TCR beta nucleotide sequences per donor were sequenced, and roughly 18% of those sequences were non-productive. Study-wide conclusions, independent of this receptor: In vitro tests confirmed that a few of the cytomegalovirus-associated TCR beta chains recognize cytomegalovirus antigens. For the cohort, immune exposure information was limited to CMV serostatus. Some IMGT-functional V segments, including TRBV6-2 and TRBV6-3, could not be distinguished by the 87-base-pair reads and were therefore excluded. Strong co-occurrence of HLA alleles, especially DR and DQ, made assigning TCR associations to individual alleles difficult. Broadly in line with IMGT annotations, most TCR beta V segments showed up in productive rearrangements about 87% or about 30% of the time in an earlier analysis of approximately 600 of the donors. The study listed 150 to 200 TCR beta chains as associated with cytomegalovirus. Because counts were too low, seventeen rarely observed V segments, including chromosome 9 orphons, were excluded from the earlier analysis of some 540 of the donors. At a false discovery rate of 0.05, a later analysis linked under 20,000 TCR beta sequences to specific HLA alleles. A further reported finding was that TCR beta sequences accurately predicted the HLA-A and HLA-B alleles for most subjects in the first cohort. The presence/absence analyses assumed that sequencing depth was roughly uniform across donors, and that assumption may not be true. Several of the top co-occurrence clusters appeared to be linked to parvovirus B19, influenza, CMV and Epstein-Barr virus, according to a later analysis. The authors suggested that the approach could potentially be generalized to other disease states and immunological phenotypes. A later genetic analysis associated a missense DCLRE1C variant with V-gene and J-gene trimming of TCR beta chains, and an independent cohort replicated the association. Because some donors lacked HLA typing at each locus, the association tests relied only on the typed subset. A cluster of highly shared sequence variants was judged likely to represent a technical artifact of the sequencing pipeline. In a later analysis, the rate of TCR association differed among HLA loci, with DRB1 alleles having the most associated TCRs and HLA-C alleles having the fewest. The cohort was sequenced for TCR beta chains only, and without alpha or paired-chain data the features that could be detected were limited. The classifier was reported to diagnose cytomegalovirus status with high specificity and sensitivity in both the original and validation cohorts. In a later analysis, most CMV-associated TCR beta chains were found to appear HLA-restricted, with HLA associations seemingly driven largely by CMV exposure. In a later analysis, HLA-associated TCR beta chains showed more clonal expansion and lower generation probabilities than non-associated chains that were equally common. Linkage disequilibrium might explain the correlated functional status among segregating V segments, but an unknown experimental factor could not be excluded. In a later genetic analysis, fewer N-insertions in productive TCRs were reported among donors in an Asian-associated ancestry cluster than the approximately 670-donor mean. Across donors, most TCR sequences were observed very rarely, whereas some public TCRs were present in many individuals.

Comments on this clone: The antigen it recognizes is unknown. No base quality information exists; no much larger clone differs at one position.

The cohort was made up of roughly 670 healthy bone marrow donors. Cohort members were all nominally healthy when sampled, although unrecorded immune exposures were likely present. The donor tested CMV seropositive, placing the donor among the 289 seropositive members of the cohort. Each donor provided a peripheral blood sample, and peripheral blood mononuclear cells were used for TCR beta sequencing. The Qiagen DNeasy Blood Extraction Kit was used to extract genomic DNA from the blood cell samples. Libraries were built with the immunoSEQ multiplex PCR assay. For the multiplex PCR, a mixture combining 60 forward primers for TCR Vbeta segments and 13 reverse primers for TCR Jbeta segments was used. The CDR3 region of rearranged TCR beta genes was amplified from genomic DNA by a multiplex PCR assay. On the Illumina HiSeq System, the amplified TCR beta libraries were sequenced as 87-base-pair reads. In the original analysis: A later analysis counted approximately 84 million unique TCR beta chains across the 600 to 850 repertoires, and approximately 11 million of these chains were shared by at least two donors. A nearest-neighbor algorithm error-corrected the raw reads and collapsed the reads into unique sequences, merging closely related sequences to remove PCR and sequencing errors. To assign V, D and J gene segments, CDR3 sequences were aligned to IMGT reference sequences. Each retained sequence needed at least a six-nucleotide match to both a V gene segment and a J gene segment. A rearrangement was called productive if the CDR3 had no stop codons and remained in frame with V and J, and every other rearrangement was called non-productive. Following IMGT convention, CDR3 was defined as the stretch from the second conserved V-encoded cysteine to the conserved J-encoded phenylalanine. In an earlier analysis of just under 600 of the donors, sequences lacking an unambiguous match to a single V gene segment were excluded. In an earlier analysis of 587 of the donors, a V segment was called functional when productive rearrangements were above 56.7%, and segregating when the standard deviation between donors exceeded 5%. A statistical classification framework was developed to diagnose cytomegalovirus status using the catalog of TCR beta chain sequences. In a later analysis, TCR nucleotide sequences were compared against IMGT/GENE-DB human TR gene sequences so that V and J genes could be assigned. A later analysis assigned CDR3 sequences and most-parsimonious VDJ recombination scenarios with the TCRdist pipeline. In a later analysis, every TCR beta chain was defined by the combination of its CDR3 amino acid sequence and its V-gene family, and reads without a unique V-gene family were dropped. A later analysis removed roughly 590 highly shared, low-generation-probability nucleotide sequences to deal with suspected cross-contamination and a sequencing artifact. A later analysis calculated a clonal expansion index for each public chain from normalized within-repertoire ranks of inferred template counts. Generation probabilities in a later analysis came from a VDJ recombination model fitted to out-of-frame rearrangements, and those results were checked against IGoR. Hypergeometric tests were used in a later analysis to score TCR-TCR, TCR-HLA and TCR-CMV co-occurrence, with a repertoire-size bias correction applied to the TCR pairs. A later analysis estimated false discovery rates by permuting HLA or CMV assignments 20 times. In a later analysis, co-occurring TCRs were grouped with DBSCAN, and TCRdist sequence similarity was added when clustering was performed within HLA-allele-positive subsets. Repertoires with fewer than 30,000 or more than 120,000 public chains were left out of co-occurrence clustering, as were roughly five repertoires with anomalous nucleotide sharing. TCRdb stores this immuneACCESS table with in-frame sequences only. Part of the clones is absent; in the studies checked, under half of the shortfall reflects unresolved V genes, and no reason is known for the rest. From that table come the V and J calls and clone size; the DNA was used to work out D and trimming. Present in this sample are 64,000 or so clones, over 60% of which were seen just once. The leading ten clones occupy 7.5% to 9% of the sample.

Ends trimmed: V by 4 bases, J by 1 base; bases unmatched to a gene: 9. The CDR3 starts with the cysteine, ends with the phenylalanine, and has 17 residues. Of all the DNA, just the CDR3 is kept, 51 bases in frame from base 1. CDR1 and CDR2 are drawn from the germline V gene (reference sequence): PRHDT, FYEKMQ. In this chain, TRBV13 is recombined with TRBJ1-4, and 7 junctional nucleotides match TRBD1. The TCR originated in a man aged 40-50 years in good health and CMV-seropositive. Material: PBMCs. The bases are TGTGCCAGCAGCTCGGGACAGTCTAGGAGAACTAATGAAAAACTGTTTTTT. Its translation is CASSSGQSRRTNEKLFF.